A single sample gave rise to the 9 T cell receptor beta chains below, sequenced in a study of T cells in Graves' hyperthyroidism and ophthalmopathy. It was RNA transcripts that yielded the amplified TCR beta CDR3 regions. Researchers ran a first-round RT-PCR on the TCR CDR3 using the HTBI primer set. Each CDR3 protein is one row after TCRdb ran MiXCR on the multiplex PCR reads. The sample includes hundreds of thousands of distinct CDR3 sequences, about 15% seen only once; the top ten take about 31%. Sequencing was carried out using blood. The receptors originated from a woman younger than 45 with Graves' hyperthyroidism.

The V gene is TRBV7-9, the J gene TRBJ2-1; tentatively, D is TRBD1 (5 bases). The germline V gene encodes CDR1 SEHNR and CDR2 FQNEAQ (reference sequence). V was shortened by 5 bases and J by 7 bases, with 9 bases between the two germline ends. This CDR3 is 12 amino acids long. CDR3 sequence (DNA): TGTGCCAGCAGCGCCAAGGGGAATGAGCAGTTCTTC. Protein product: CASSAKGNEQFF.

In this sample, this clonotype turned up a few times. The chain carries TRBV27 and TRBJ2-1, with 8 positions matching TRBD2. Germline values: CDR1 MNHEY, CDR2 SMNVEV (reference sequence). V dropped 6 bases and J dropped 3; count of bases not matched to a gene: 16. The CDR3 extends over 18 amino acids. The DNA of the CDR3 is TGTGCCAGCAGACGACTAGCGAGAGTGCTCCATATCTACAATGAGCAGTTCTTC. It yields the protein CASRRLARVLHIYNEQFF.

This sequence joins TRBV12-5 and TRBJ1-1; no clear D. Germline CDR1 is LGHNT and CDR2 is FRNRAP. This CDR3 has 13 residues. V was cut by 1 base and J by 6 bases, with 9 bases left in between. CDR3 nucleotide sequence: TGTGCTAGTGGTTTGGGTGGGCTATCTGAAGCTTTCTTT. It encodes CASGLGGLSEAFF.

The chain carries TRBV5-1 and TRBJ2-3; the D is unclear. The CDR3 loop spans 14 amino acids. The V and J ends lost 0 bases and 2 bases respectively, with 7 bases between them. Germline V gives CDR1 SGHRS, CDR2 YFSETQ. The CDR3 DNA follows: TGCGCCAGCAGCTTGGAGCGTTTCACAGATACGCAGTATTTT. This translates into CASSLERFTDTQYF. Using reference TRBV5-1 and TRBJ2-3 for the parts outside the CDR3, the full variable domain is KAGVTQTPRYLIKTRGQQVTLSCSPISGHRSVSWYQQTPGQGLQFLFEYFSETQRNKGNFPGRFSGRQFSNSRSEMNVSTLELGDSALYLCASSLERFTDTQYFGPGTRLTVL.

This clonotype was seen a few times. V and J are TRBV6-1 and TRBJ1-1, with a possible D match to TRBD1 (5 bases). The germline gives CDR1 MNHNS, CDR2 SASEGT. CDR3 size: 15 residues. Deletions cut 6 bases from V and 5 bases from J, with 19 bases between. The chain's CDR3 is CASRISPSGRTEAFF. The CDR3 DNA follows: TGTGCCAGCAGAATAAGTCCGTCAGGGCGGACTGAAGCTTTCTTT.

At least ten counts were recorded for this clonotype. The chain is built from TRBV3-1 and TRBJ2-1; a possible D gene is TRBD2 (5 bases). Germline V gives CDR1 LGHDT, CDR2 YNNKEL (reference sequence). The CDR3 contains 13 residues. V lost 0 bases to trimming and J lost 7 bases, with 7 bases between them. The CDR3 sequence: CASSQDTRNEQFF. The CDR3 DNA follows: TGTGCCAGCAGCCAAGATACTAGAAATGAGCAGTTCTTC.

The J gene is TRBJ2-1, the V gene TRBV19; TRBD2 might be the D (5 bases). The germline V gene encodes CDR1 LNHDA and CDR2 SQIVND (reference sequence). CDR3 length: 14 amino acids. The ends were cut back, 10 bases at V and 0 bases at J, with 13 bases in the middle. The chain's CDR3 is CATRRESSYNEQFF. The DNA of the CDR3 is TGTGCCACAAGAAGGGAGAGCTCCTACAATGAGCAGTTCTTC. Full variable domain (remainder filled in from reference TRBV19 and TRBJ2-1): DGGITQSPKYLFRKEGQNVTLSCEQNLNHDAMYWYRQDPGQGLRLIYYSQIVNDFQKGDIAEGYSVSREKKESFPLTVTSAQKNPTAFYLCATRRESSYNEQFFGPGTRLTVL.

This clonotype occurred many times. The genes are TRBV2 and TRBJ2-1, with D perhaps matching TRBD1 (6 bases). V was shortened by 6 bases and J by 0 bases, with 21 bases between the two germline ends. The CDR3 contains 18 residues. Germline CDR1 reads SNHLY; CDR2 reads FYNNEI. The CDR3 DNA follows: TGTGCCAGCAGCCTTAATACAGGGCTCTACAGCTCCTACAATGAGCAGTTCTTC. Its protein product is CASSLNTGLYSSYNEQFF.

On this clonotype itself: This may arise from a read error, as a much more abundant clone is one base away. The V gene is TRBV30, the J gene TRBJ1-1, with D tentatively TRBD1 (6 bases). The germline CDR1 and CDR2 sequences are GTSNPN and SVGIG (reference sequence). The length of the CDR3 is 13 residues. This CDR3 is CAWSGGANTVAFF. CDR3 bases: TGTGCCTGGAGTGGGGGGGCGAACACTGTAGCTTTCTTT. Supplemented by reference TRBV30 and TRBJ1-1, the full variable domain reads SQTIHQWPATLVQPVGSPLSLECTVEGTSNPNLYWYRQAAGRGLQLLFYSVGIGQISSEVPQNLSASRPQDRQFILSSKKLLLSDSGFYLCAWSGGANTVAFFGQGTRLTVV.